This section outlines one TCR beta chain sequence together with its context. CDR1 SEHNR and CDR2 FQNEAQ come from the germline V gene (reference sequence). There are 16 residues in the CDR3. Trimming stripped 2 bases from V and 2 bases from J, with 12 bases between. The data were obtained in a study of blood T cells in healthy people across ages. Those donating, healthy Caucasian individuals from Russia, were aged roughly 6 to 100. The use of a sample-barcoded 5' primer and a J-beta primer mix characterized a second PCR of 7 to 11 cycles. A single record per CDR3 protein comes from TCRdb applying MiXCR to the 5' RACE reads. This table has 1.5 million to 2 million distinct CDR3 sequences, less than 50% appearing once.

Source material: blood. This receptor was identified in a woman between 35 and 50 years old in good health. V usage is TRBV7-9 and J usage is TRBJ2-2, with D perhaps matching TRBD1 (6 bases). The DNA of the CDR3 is TGTGCCAGCAGCTTACCATTGGGGGCCAACACCGGGGAGCTGTTTTTT. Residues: CASSLPLGANTGELFF.